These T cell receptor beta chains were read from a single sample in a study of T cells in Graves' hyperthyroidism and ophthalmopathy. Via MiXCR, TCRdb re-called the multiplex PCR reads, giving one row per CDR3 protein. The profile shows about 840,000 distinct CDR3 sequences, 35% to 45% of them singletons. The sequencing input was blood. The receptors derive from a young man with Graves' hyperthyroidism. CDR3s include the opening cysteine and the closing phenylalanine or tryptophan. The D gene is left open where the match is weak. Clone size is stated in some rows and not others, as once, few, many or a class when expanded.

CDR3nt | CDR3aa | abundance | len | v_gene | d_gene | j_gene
TGTGCCAGCAGCCTCGTGGGGGTCGCCTATGGGGATTCACCCCTCCACTTT | CASSLVGVAYGDSPLHF | . | 17 | TRBV7-6 | . | TRBJ1-6
TGCGCCAGCAGCTTGGAAAGGGGGCGCGAGCAGTACTTC | CASSLERGREQYF | many | 13 | TRBV5-1 | TRBD1 | TRBJ2-7
TGTGCCAGCACCTTAGGACGGAATTCACCCCTCCACTTT | CASTLGRNSPLHF | many | 13 | TRBV12-3/TRBV12-4 | . | TRBJ1-6
TGTGCCAGCAGCATCAGGGGGGCCACTGAAGCTTTCTTT | CASSIRGATEAFF | few | 13 | TRBV9 | TRBD1 | TRBJ1-1
TGTGCCAGCAGCACCCCCTCCAAGGGCGCCCCTGAAAAACTGTTTTTT | CASSTPSKGAPEKLFF | . | 16 | TRBV7-9 | . | TRBJ1-4
TGCAGTGCCAGTTGGACAGACTCACACCATTACGAGCAGTACTTC | CSASWTDSHHYEQYF | . | 15 | TRBV20-1 | . | TRBJ2-7
TGTGCTAGTGGTTTGGTAACAGGGGAGGTCACTGAAGCTTTCTTT | CASGLVTGEVTEAFF | . | 15 | TRBV12-5 | TRBD1 | TRBJ1-1
TGTGCCATCAGTGAGCCTGGACAGGGCGACGAGCAGTACTTC | CAISEPGQGDEQYF | once | 14 | TRBV10-3 | TRBD1 | TRBJ2-7
TGTGCCAGCAGTGGCCCCGAGGTCGAGCAGTACTTC | CASSGPEVEQYF | many | 12 | TRBV25-1 | . | TRBJ2-7
TGTGCCAGCAGTCCGACAGGGGGCCACTATGGCTACACCTTC | CASSPTGGHYGYTF | . | 14 | TRBV6-5 | TRBD1 | TRBJ1-2
TGTGCCAGCAGCCCCGACCCCCGCGAGCAGTACTTC | CASSPDPREQYF | few | 12 | TRBV14 | . | TRBJ2-7
TGCAGCGTTGAAGAGGACGGGTTTGGCCCTGGCTACACCTTC | CSVEEDGFGPGYTF | many | 14 | TRBV29-1 | . | TRBJ1-2
TGTGCCAGCAGCCCGACGGACAGGACTGGGGGCTACACCTTC | CASSPTDRTGGYTF | . | 14 | TRBV7-9 | TRBD1 | TRBJ1-2
TGCAGCGCTGGGGGGGGGAATAACTATGGCTACACCTTC | CSAGGGNNYGYTF | many | 13 | TRBV29-1 | . | TRBJ1-2
TGCAGTGCTAGACAGCTTGAGGACACTGAAGCTTTCTTT | CSARQLEDTEAFF | . | 13 | TRBV20-1 | . | TRBJ1-1
TGTGCCAGTAGTACCTGGGACCGAACCTACGAGCAGTACTTC | CASSTWDRTYEQYF | few | 14 | TRBV19 | . | TRBJ2-7
TGTGCCAGCAGCTTGCAGGGACGGCACGAGCAGTACTTC | CASSLQGRHEQYF | many | 13 | TRBV7-2 | . | TRBJ2-7
TGTGCCAGCAGCTTGGCACAGGGAGGCACTGAAGCTTTCTTT | CASSLAQGGTEAFF | many | 14 | TRBV12-3/TRBV12-4 | . | TRBJ1-1
TGTGCCAGCAAGCGGACAGGGGGGTATGGCTACACCTTC | CASKRTGGYGYTF | . | 13 | TRBV5-2 | . | TRBJ1-2
TGTGCCAGTGGGGCGGGGGCAAATCAGCCCCAGCATTTT | CASGAGANQPQHF | few | 13 | TRBV5-8 | . | TRBJ1-5
TGTGCCAGCAGCTTAGCGGGGGGGCCGCGGGAGGCCCAGTACTTC | CASSLAGGPREAQYF | . | 15 | TRBV7-9 | TRBD2 | TRBJ2-5
TGCAGGGGGGACAGGGGGATGGGGAACACTGAAGCTTTCTTT | CRGDRGMGNTEAFF | . | 14 | TRBV20-1 | TRBD1 | TRBJ1-1
TGTGCCAGCAAGGGAGGAGCTGAGACCCAGCATTTT | CASKGGAETQHF | . | 12 | TRBV2 | . | TRBJ1-5
TGTGCCAGCAGCTTGGAGGGGACTGGGGCCAACGTCCTGACTTTC | CASSLEGTGANVLTF | many | 15 | TRBV5-1 | . | TRBJ2-6
TGCGCCAGCAGCCAAGTGTGGGGACAGAATGAAAAACTGTTTTTT | CASSQVWGQNEKLFF | few | 15 | TRBV4-1 | TRBD1 | TRBJ1-4
TGTGCCAGCAGCAAAGATCCGGGACAGGGAGGCGAGCAGTACTTC | CASSKDPGQGGEQYF | . | 15 | TRBV11-3 | TRBD1 | TRBJ2-7